Listed below are T cell receptor beta chains from one sample, sequenced in a study of beta chain features in type 1 diabetes. The protocol was immunoSEQ multiplex PCR, while the TCRdb copy is restricted to in-frame clones and leaves out a portion. This sample has about 930,000 clones, with 15% to 20% found just once. Sequenced material: naive CD4+ T cells from blood. These receptors were obtained from a woman between 18 and 29 years old in good health. The CDR3 runs from the conserved cysteine through the conserved F or W. The D gene is left open where the match is weak. Some rows have no size entry. The others give once, few or many, or a class for an expanded clone.

CDR3 length,J gene,D gene,V gene,clone size,CDR3 protein,CDR3 DNA
15,TRBJ2-7,TRBD2,TRBV6-5,-,CASSRWGEGFYEQYF,TGTGCCAGCAGCCGCTGGGGGGAGGGATTCTACGAGCAGTACTTC
16,TRBJ1-1,TRBD1,TRBV28,-,CASSFNPGQGPKGAFF,TGTGCCAGCAGTTTCAACCCGGGACAGGGGCCAAAAGGAGCTTTCTTT
16,TRBJ2-7,-,TRBV7-9,-,CASSPLRLGFSYEQYF,TGTGCCAGCAGCCCCCTACGCCTGGGATTCTCCTACGAGCAGTACTTC
13,TRBJ2-7,-,TRBV18,few,CASSPGATSEQYF,TGTGCCAGCTCACCAGGGGCGACTAGCGAGCAGTACTTC
13,TRBJ2-7,-,TRBV5-1,-,CASSLAFMSEQYF,TGCGCCAGCAGCTTGGCATTCATGAGCGAGCAGTACTTC
15,TRBJ2-7,TRBD2,TRBV6-6,-,CASSFSGRGAYEQYF,TGTGCCAGCAGTTTTAGCGGGAGGGGGGCCTACGAGCAGTACTTC
14,TRBJ2-7,-,TRBV4-2,few,CASSQEIFRDEQYF,TGTGCCAGCAGCCAAGAGATATTCCGCGACGAGCAGTACTTC
15,TRBJ2-7,-,TRBV7-9,-,CASSLGGGFVYEQYF,TGTGCCAGCAGCTTAGGAGGGGGTTTCGTCTACGAGCAGTACTTC
13,TRBJ2-2,-,TRBV7-9,few,CASSLDYTGELFF,TGTGCCAGCAGCTTAGACTACACCGGGGAGCTGTTTTTT
22,TRBJ2-5,-,TRBV10-3,few,CAISESRPIGRGIGQSQETQYF,TGTGCCATCAGTGAGTCTAGGCCCATTGGCCGTGGGATAGGACAGTCCCAAGAGACCCAGTACTTC
12,TRBJ2-3,-,TRBV21-1,-,CASDRGEDTQYF,TGTGCCAGTGACAGGGGTGAGGATACGCAGTATTTT
16,TRBJ2-5,TRBD2,TRBV7-9,few,CASSLGTSGHQETQYF,TGTGCCAGCAGCCTAGGGACTAGCGGACACCAAGAGACCCAGTACTTC
11,TRBJ1-5,-,TRBV7-9,few,CALGANQPQHF,TGTGCCCTTGGTGCGAATCAGCCCCAGCATTTT
15,TRBJ2-1,-,TRBV28,-,CASSSVLLSYNEQFF,TGTGCCAGCAGTTCAGTCCTCCTCAGCTACAATGAGCAGTTCTTC
14,TRBJ2-7,TRBD1,TRBV9,few,CASSVGGQGYEQYF,TGTGCCAGCAGCGTGGGGGGACAGGGCTACGAGCAGTACTTC
14,TRBJ2-1,TRBD1,TRBV10-3,few,CAIAPGQGSGEQFF,TGTGCCATCGCCCCGGGACAGGGATCTGGTGAGCAGTTCTTC
14,TRBJ2-7,TRBD2,TRBV27,-,CASSAARGGGEQYF,TGTGCCAGCAGTGCCGCCCGGGGGGGTGGCGAGCAGTACTTC
16,TRBJ2-5,TRBD2,TRBV10-3,few,CAISEELAGGGQTQYF,TGTGCCATCAGTGAGGAGCTAGCGGGAGGGGGGCAGACCCAGTACTTC
15,TRBJ2-4,-,TRBV28,-,CASSFWGTNKNIQYF,TGTGCCAGCAGTTTTTGGGGGACCAACAAAAACATTCAGTACTTC
14,TRBJ1-5,-,TRBV6-5,-,CASRHSYSNQPQHF,TGTGCCAGCAGGCACAGTTATAGCAATCAGCCCCAGCATTTT
13,TRBJ2-7,-,TRBV6-5,few,CASKIMGPYEQYF,TGTGCCAGCAAGATCATGGGGCCGTACGAGCAGTACTTC
15,TRBJ2-3,-,TRBV7-9,-,CASSLGRVSTDTQYF,TGTGCCAGCAGCTTGGGTAGGGTCAGCACAGATACGCAGTATTTT
12,TRBJ1-2,-,TRBV27,-,CASSLSGFGYTF,TGTGCCAGCAGTTTATCGGGGTTTGGCTACACCTTC
13,TRBJ1-1,-,TRBV7-3,few,CASSFTENTEAFF,TGTGCCAGCAGCTTCACAGAGAACACTGAAGCTTTCTTT
14,TRBJ2-6,-,TRBV6-6,few,CASVPGSGANVLTF,TGTGCCAGCGTACCAGGCTCTGGGGCCAACGTCCTGACTTTC
16,TRBJ1-2,TRBD1,TRBV27,few,CASSRLTPQGAYGYTF,TGTGCCAGCAGCAGACTAACTCCACAGGGGGCCTATGGCTACACCTTC
21,TRBJ2-6,-,TRBV23-1,-,CASSQPTPLGQIFSGANVLTF,TGCGCCAGCAGTCAACCTACCCCACTCGGCCAGATCTTCTCTGGGGCCAACGTCCTGACTTTC
13,TRBJ2-1,TRBD2,TRBV7-9,few,CASSLGLEGEQFF,TGTGCCAGCAGCTTGGGACTAGAGGGTGAGCAGTTCTTC
15,TRBJ2-5,TRBD2,TRBV7-2,-,CASSLAGSGRRSQYF,TGTGCCAGCAGCTTAGCAGGGAGCGGGAGAAGGTCCCAGTACTTC
15,TRBJ2-5,TRBD2,TRBV2,few,CASTQGLAEQETQYF,TGTGCCAGCACCCAAGGACTAGCGGAGCAAGAGACCCAGTACTTC
11,TRBJ2-5,TRBD2,TRBV28,few,CASSGPGGNNF,TGTGCCAGCAGTGGACCGGGGGGAAATAACTTC
16,TRBJ2-3,TRBD2,TRBV28,few,CASSLGGRLNGDTQYF,TGTGCCAGCAGTTTAGGCGGGAGACTCAACGGAGATACGCAGTATTTT
16,TRBJ2-5,TRBD2,TRBV7-9,few,CASSPIGTSGSKTQYF,TGTGCCAGCAGCCCAATCGGGACTAGCGGGAGTAAGACCCAGTACTTC
16,TRBJ1-5,-,TRBV19,few,CASTTGWGPSNQPQHF,TGTGCCAGTACCACAGGCTGGGGTCCTAGCAATCAGCCCCAGCATTTT
13,TRBJ1-1,-,TRBV7-9,few,CASSFRGNTEAFF,TGTGCCAGCAGCTTTAGAGGGAACACTGAAGCTTTCTTT
16,TRBJ2-2,TRBD1,TRBV5-1,-,CASSPRTGGDTGELFF,TGCGCCAGCAGCCCAAGGACAGGGGGTGACACCGGGGAGCTGTTTTTT
11,TRBJ1-4,-,TRBV6-6,few,CASSYGEKLFF,TGTGCCAGCAGTTACGGTGAAAAACTGTTTTTT
15,TRBJ2-3,-,TRBV27,few,CASSFRRDFPDTQYF,TGTGCCAGCAGTTTTAGGAGGGATTTCCCAGATACGCAGTATTTT
14,TRBJ1-5,-,TRBV6-1,few,CASSEEFRNQPQHF,TGTGCCAGCAGTGAGGAGTTTCGCAATCAGCCCCAGCATTTT
16,TRBJ2-7,-,TRBV7-2,few,CASSFLSAGRSYEQYF,TGTGCCAGCAGCTTTTTGAGCGCGGGAAGGTCCTACGAGCAGTACTTC
16,TRBJ2-2,-,TRBV7-8,-,CASSQELLISTGELFF,TGTGCCAGCAGCCAAGAGTTACTGATTTCCACCGGGGAGCTGTTTTTT
13,TRBJ2-5,TRBD1,TRBV7-2,-,CASSTTGALTQYF,TGTGCCAGCAGTACTACAGGGGCCCTGACCCAGTACTTC
18,TRBJ2-3,TRBD2,TRBV9,few,CASSPLDGSGRALDTQYF,TGTGCCAGCAGCCCTCTAGATGGTAGCGGGAGGGCCTTAGATACGCAGTATTTT
15,TRBJ2-5,-,TRBV7-9,few,CASSLVPGYGETQYF,TGTGCCAGCAGCTTAGTGCCTGGGTATGGAGAGACCCAGTACTTC
16,TRBJ1-3,-,TRBV28,-,CASSRIEFWTTNTIYF,TGTGCCAGCAGTAGGATAGAATTCTGGACAACAAACACCATATATTTT
15,TRBJ1-2,-,TRBV18,-,CASSGGQRANYGYTF,TGTGCCAGCTCGGGAGGACAGAGAGCTAACTATGGCTACACCTTC
15,TRBJ1-3,-,TRBV9,few,CASSVLGALGNTIYF,TGTGCCAGCAGCGTATTAGGGGCGCTTGGAAACACCATATATTTT
15,TRBJ2-2,TRBD1,TRBV25-1,-,CASSVSGGGTGELFF,TGTGCCAGCAGTGTTTCAGGGGGTGGCACCGGGGAGCTGTTTTTT
16,TRBJ2-2,TRBD2,TRBV7-8,-,CASSLRTSGGGGELFF,TGTGCCAGCAGCCTACGGACTAGCGGGGGTGGCGGGGAGCTGTTTTTT
12,TRBJ2-7,-,TRBV7-9,few,CASSLQGYEQYF,TGTGCCAGCAGCCTCCAAGGCTACGAGCAGTACTTC
13,TRBJ2-1,TRBD2,TRBV10-2,-,CASRAGTSAGGFF,TGCGCCAGCAGAGCTGGGACTAGCGCGGGGGGGTTCTTC
14,TRBJ2-3,-,TRBV29-1,few,CSVQDAQIADTQYF,TGCAGCGTTCAGGATGCCCAAATTGCAGATACGCAGTATTTT
15,TRBJ2-2,TRBD1,TRBV7-2,-,CASSQGQGRAGELFF,TGTGCCAGCAGCCAGGGACAGGGGCGGGCCGGGGAGCTGTTTTTT
14,TRBJ2-2,-,TRBV7-2,few,CASSRNRDTGELFF,TGTGCCAGCAGCCGCAATAGAGATACCGGGGAGCTGTTTTTT